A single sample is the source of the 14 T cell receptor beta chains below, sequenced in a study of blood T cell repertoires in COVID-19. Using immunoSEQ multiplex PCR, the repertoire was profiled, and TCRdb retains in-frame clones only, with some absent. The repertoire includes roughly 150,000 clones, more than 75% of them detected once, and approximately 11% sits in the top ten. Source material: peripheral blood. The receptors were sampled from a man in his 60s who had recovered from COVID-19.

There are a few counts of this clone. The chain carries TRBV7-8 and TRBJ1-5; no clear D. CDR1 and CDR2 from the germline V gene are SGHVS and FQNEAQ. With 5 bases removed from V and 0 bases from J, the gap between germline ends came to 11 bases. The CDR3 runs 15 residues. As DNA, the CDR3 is TGTGCCAGCAGCCCAGGAGGATATAGCAATCAGCCCCAGCATTTT. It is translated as CASSPGGYSNQPQHF. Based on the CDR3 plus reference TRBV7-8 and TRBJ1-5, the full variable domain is GAGVSQSPRYKVAKRGQDVALRCDPISGHVSLFWYQQALGQGPEFLTYFQNEAQLDKSGLPSDRFFAERPEGSVSTLKIQRTQQEDSAVYLCASSPGGYSNQPQHFGDGTRLSIL.

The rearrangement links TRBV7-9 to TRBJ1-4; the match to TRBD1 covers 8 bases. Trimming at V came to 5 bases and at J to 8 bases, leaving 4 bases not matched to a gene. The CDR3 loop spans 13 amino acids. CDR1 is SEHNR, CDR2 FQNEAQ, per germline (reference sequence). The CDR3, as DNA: TGTGCCAGCAGCGTCAACAGGGGGGAAAAACTGTTTTTT. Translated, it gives CASSVNRGEKLFF.

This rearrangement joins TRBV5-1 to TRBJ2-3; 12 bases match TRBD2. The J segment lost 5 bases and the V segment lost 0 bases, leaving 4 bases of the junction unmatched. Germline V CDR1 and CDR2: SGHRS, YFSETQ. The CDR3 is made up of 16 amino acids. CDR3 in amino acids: CASSLDLAGGRDTQYF. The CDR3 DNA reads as TGCGCCAGCAGCTTGGATCTAGCGGGGGGGCGAGATACGCAGTATTTT.

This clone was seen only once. The CDR3 DNA follows: TGCAGCGTCGAGGGCGTTTCCCCGGGACAGCTAAATTCACCCCTCCACTTT. Protein sequence: CSVEGVSPGQLNSPLHF. The rearrangement links TRBV29-1 to TRBJ1-6, with 7 bases lining up with TRBD1. The CDR3 runs to 17 residues. Trimming at V came to 6 bases and at J to 7 bases, leaving 18 bases not matched to a gene. Germline CDR1 and CDR2: SQVTM and ANQGSEA.

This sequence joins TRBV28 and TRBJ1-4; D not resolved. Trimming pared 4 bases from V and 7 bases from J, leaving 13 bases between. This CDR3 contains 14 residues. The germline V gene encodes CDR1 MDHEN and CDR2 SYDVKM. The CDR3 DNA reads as TGTGCCAGCAGTTCGAGGATTCTCTCTGAAAAACTGTTTTTT. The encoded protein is CASSSRILSEKLFF.

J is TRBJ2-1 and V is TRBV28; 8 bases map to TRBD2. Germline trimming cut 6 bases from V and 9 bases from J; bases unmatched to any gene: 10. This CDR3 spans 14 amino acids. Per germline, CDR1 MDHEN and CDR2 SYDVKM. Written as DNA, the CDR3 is TGTGCCAGCAGCTCCACACGGGAGGGGAGTGAGCAGTTCTTC. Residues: CASSSTREGSEQFF.

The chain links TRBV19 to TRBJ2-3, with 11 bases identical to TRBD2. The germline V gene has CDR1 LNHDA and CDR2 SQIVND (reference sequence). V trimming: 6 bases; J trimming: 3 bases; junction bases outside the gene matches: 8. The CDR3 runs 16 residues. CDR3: CASRPPSSGGTDTQYF. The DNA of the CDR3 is TGTGCCAGTAGACCACCATCTAGCGGGGGGACAGATACGCAGTATTTT.

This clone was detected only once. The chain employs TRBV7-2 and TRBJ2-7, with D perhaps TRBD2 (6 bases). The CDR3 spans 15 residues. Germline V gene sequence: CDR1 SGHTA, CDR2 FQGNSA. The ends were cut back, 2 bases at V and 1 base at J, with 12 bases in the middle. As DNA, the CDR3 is TGTGCCAGCAGCTTACGGAGGGTCCCTTCCTACGAGCAGTACTTC. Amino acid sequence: CASSLRRVPSYEQYF.

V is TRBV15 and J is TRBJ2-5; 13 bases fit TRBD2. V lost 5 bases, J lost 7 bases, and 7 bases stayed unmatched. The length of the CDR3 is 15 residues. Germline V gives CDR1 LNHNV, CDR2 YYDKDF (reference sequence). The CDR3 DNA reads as TGTGCCACCAGCCAAGGGACTAGCGGGGAAGGGACCCAGTACTTC. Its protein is CATSQGTSGEGTQYF.

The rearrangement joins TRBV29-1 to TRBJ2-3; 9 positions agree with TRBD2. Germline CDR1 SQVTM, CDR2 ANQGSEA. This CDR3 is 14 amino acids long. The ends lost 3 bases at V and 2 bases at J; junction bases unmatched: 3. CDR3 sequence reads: CSVEAGGPTDTQYF. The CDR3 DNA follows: TGCAGCGTTGAGGCGGGGGGGCCCACAGATACGCAGTATTTT.

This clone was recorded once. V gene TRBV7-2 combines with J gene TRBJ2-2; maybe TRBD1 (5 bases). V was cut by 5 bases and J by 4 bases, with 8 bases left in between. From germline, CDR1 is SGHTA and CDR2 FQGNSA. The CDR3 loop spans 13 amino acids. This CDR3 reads CASSQGTTGELFF. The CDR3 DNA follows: TGTGCCAGCAGCCAGGGAACCACCGGGGAGCTGTTTTTT.

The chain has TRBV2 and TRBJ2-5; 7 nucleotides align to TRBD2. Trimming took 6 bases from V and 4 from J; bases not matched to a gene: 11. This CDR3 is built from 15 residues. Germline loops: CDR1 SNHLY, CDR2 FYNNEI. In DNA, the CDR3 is TGTGCCAGCAGGCCACGGACAAGGGAGGGAGAGACCCAGTACTTC. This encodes CASRPRTREGETQYF.

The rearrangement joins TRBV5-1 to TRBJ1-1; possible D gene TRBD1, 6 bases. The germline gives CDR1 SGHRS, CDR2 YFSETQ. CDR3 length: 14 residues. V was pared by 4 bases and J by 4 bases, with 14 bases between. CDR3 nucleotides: TGCGCCAGCAGCCCGGACAGAATGTCCACTGAAGCTTTCTTT. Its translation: CASSPDRMSTEAFF.

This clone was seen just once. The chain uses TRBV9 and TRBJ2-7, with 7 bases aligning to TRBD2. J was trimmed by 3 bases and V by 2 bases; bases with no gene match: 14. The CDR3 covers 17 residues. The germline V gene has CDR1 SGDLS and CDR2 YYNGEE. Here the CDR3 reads CASSVQDRDYFYYEQYF. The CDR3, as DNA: TGTGCCAGCAGCGTCCAAGACCGGGACTACTTTTACTACGAGCAGTACTTC.